This TCR beta chain derives from a study of post-analysis software for immune sequencing data. This clonotype was counted many times. The antigen is undetermined. The authors incorporated unique molecular identifiers into the TCR beta cDNA libraries. A single record per CDR3 protein comes from TCRdb applying MiXCR to the PCR reads. This sample has 170,000 or so distinct CDR3 sequences, with about 30% found just once. Between the trimmed V and J ends, which lost 5 bases and 0 bases, there was a span of 14 bases. Looked up from germline, CDR1 is SEHNR and CDR2 is FQNEAQ (reference sequence). The CDR3 loop spans 15 amino acids. Points from the study as a whole: Included in a set of five TRBV segments more frequent in patients than controls were TRBV5-6, TRBV5-1 and TRBV20-1.

V is TRBV7-9 and J is TRBJ2-7; TRBD2 is a possible D gene (6 bases). The clonotype was recovered from a girl aged 10-17 years with multiple sclerosis. Sequencing was carried out using blood. This CDR3 is CASSGRWRDSYEQYF. The CDR3 DNA reads TGTGCCAGCAGCGGGAGGTGGCGGGACTCCTACGAGCAGTACTTC.